The entry below describes one TCR beta chain. The target of this receptor is not known. No much larger clone is present one base from it, and per-base qualities are unavailable. The data stem from a study of beta chain features in type 1 diabetes (dated 2018 in TCRdb). Background on the whole study: Mean age, gender distribution, total cell number and subset yield did not differ between patients and healthy donors. Across all samples, fewer than 110,000,000 sorted cells were examined, and cell number per subset correlated strongly with RNA yield. In the study, recently diagnosed type 1 diabetes patients and matched healthy donors were compared on the TCRB repertoires of their sorted circulating CD4+ T cell subsets. Naive and central memory subsets were obtained from all 28 donors, but regulatory and stem cell-like memory subsets were isolated from only 8 patients and roughly 8 healthy donors.

The CDR3 spans 11 residues, from the cysteine through the phenylalanine. Of all the DNA, just the CDR3 is kept, 33 bases in frame from base 1. The germline V gene specifies SNHLY as CDR1 and FYNNEI as CDR2. Trimming at the junction amounts to 2 bases on V and 5 bases on J, and the germline ends lie 3 bases apart. From each donor, a single peripheral blood sample of 100 to 150 mL on average was drawn into heparinised tubes. Using a panel that included CD45RO, CCR7, CD25, CD127, CD95 and CD27, naive, central memory, regulatory and stem cell-like memory CD4+ T cells were sorted on a BD FACSAria II. All sorted populations exceeded 95% purity. PBMCs were isolated immediately by Lymphoprep density gradient centrifugation and stained directly without culture. To minimize batch effects, samples were stained and sorted in pairs, one healthy donor with one patient per experiment. The entire isolated RNA was reverse transcribed using the High Capacity cDNA Reverse Transcription Kit, and thus expressed TCRB transcripts were sequenced. Naive, central memory and regulatory T cell samples underwent deep immunoSEQ sequencing, averaging around 3.9 million total reads per sample. After sorted cells were lysed in RLT buffer, RNA was extracted with DNase-treated RNeasy Micro or Mini kits, with the choice depending on cell number. Each cell subset was processed separately to prevent cross-contamination, with patient and healthy donor samples processed together. Using the immunoSEQ multiplex PCR, TCRB sequences were amplified from cDNA into 87-bp fragments spanning the CDR3 region. The amplicons were sequenced using the Illumina HiSeq platform. The paper's data handling went like this. Synthetic template baselines were used to correct PCR bias computationally, reads within Hamming distance 2 were collapsed together, and singletons that could not be merged were discarded. By aligning reads against IMGT, V, D and J genes, CDR3 length, and insertions or deletions at six rearrangement sites were assigned. Within each subset, clonotype counts were normalized to the number of sorted cells before true diversity and Gini coefficients were calculated with the tcR R package. Repertoire sharing was quantified using the overlap coefficient calculated on TCRB nucleotide sequences. Out-of-frame TCRB sequences from naive cells were analyzed to stand in for the pre-selection repertoire. TCRdb took over this immuneACCESS table, retaining in-frame rearrangements with V and J assigned. Such tables are incomplete; in checked studies, under half of the missing clones stem from an unresolved V gene, and the remainder is unexplained. The DNA was the basis for D and trimming; V, J and clone size are from that table. This sample comprises about 260,000 clones, more than 65% of them detected only once. Of the sample, around 0.05% falls within the top ten clones.

What the work shows at the level of the full study, not this receptor alone: A moderate but significant shortening of TCRB CDR3 length was observed in type 1 diabetes patients in all four CD4+ subsets. PCR might favor shorter templates, but patient and control samples were amplified and corrected together, so any skew would affect both groups equally. Fewer insertions and more nucleotide deletions at VDJ recombination sites were observed in patients with type 1 diabetes, implying thymic rearrangement abnormalities. Naive, central memory and regulatory TCRB repertoires appeared to be more similar among patients than among healthy donors. Because cDNA was sequenced instead of genomic DNA, highly expressing activated cells could be over-represented, though the groups showed no difference in activation or CD3 levels. HLA sub-analyses involved small numbers of individuals, so any influence of HLA type on TCRB rearrangement remained unresolved.

The sample consisted of naive CD4+ T cells from blood. The meaning of the sample's cell subset or site label: true naive CD4+ T cells. The V and J genes are TRBV2 and TRBJ2-5, with the D gene too uncertain to name. This TCR was sampled from a man aged 25 to 40 in good health. The nucleotide sequence is TGTGCCAGCAGTGAACACGAGACCCAGTACTTC. The resulting protein is CASSEHETQYF.